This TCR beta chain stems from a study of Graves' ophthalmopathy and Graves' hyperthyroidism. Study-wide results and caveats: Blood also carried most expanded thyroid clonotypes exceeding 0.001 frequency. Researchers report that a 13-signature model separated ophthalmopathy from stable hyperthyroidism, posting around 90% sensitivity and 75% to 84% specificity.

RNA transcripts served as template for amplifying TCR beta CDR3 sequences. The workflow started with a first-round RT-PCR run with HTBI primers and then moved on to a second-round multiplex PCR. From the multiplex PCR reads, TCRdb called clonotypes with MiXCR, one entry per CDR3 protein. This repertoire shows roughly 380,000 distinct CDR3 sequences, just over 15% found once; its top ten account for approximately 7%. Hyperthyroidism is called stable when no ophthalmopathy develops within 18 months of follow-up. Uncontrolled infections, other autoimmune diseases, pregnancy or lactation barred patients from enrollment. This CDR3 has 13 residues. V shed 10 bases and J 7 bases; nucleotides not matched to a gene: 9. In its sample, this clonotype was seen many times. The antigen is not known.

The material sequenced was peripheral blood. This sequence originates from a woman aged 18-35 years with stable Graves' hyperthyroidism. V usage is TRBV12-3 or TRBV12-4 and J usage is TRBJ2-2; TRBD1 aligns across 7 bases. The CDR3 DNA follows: TGTGCCACCCTCGACAGGGCGTACGGGGAGCTGTTTTTT. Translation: CATLDRAYGELFF.